The clone carrying this T cell receptor (beta chain) was detected only once. Its cognate antigen is unknown. Germline V gene data show CDR1 as SQVTM and CDR2 as ANQGSEA. With 3 bases removed from V and 1 base from J, the gap between germline ends came to 6 bases. CDR3 length: 12 residues. The sample comes from a study of T cells after posttransplantation cyclophosphamide. Study-level points and caveats: Recipient CMV seropositivity and CMV reactivation strongly tracked TRB clonality. Blood and skin or GI T cell repertoires showed limited TRB overlap.

Sequencing used immunoSEQ multiplex PCR; TCRdb keeps in-frame clones, though not all of them. Here the sample spans 25,000 to 35,000 clones, around 90% being singletons. The naive gate required viable CD3+CD4+ or CD3+CD8+ cells with CCR7+CD45RA+CD45RO-CD95-CD27+CD28+ phenotype. On the day of bone marrow donation, the related graft donor provided peripheral blood. The source material was naive CD4+ T cells sorted from PBMCs. The source is a woman aged 60-75 years in good health, CMV-negative, and a related stem cell transplant donor. The rearrangement uses TRBV29-1 and TRBJ1-1; a possible D gene is TRBD1 (5 bases). CDR3 sequence: CSVDRANTEAFF. In DNA form, the CDR3 reads TGCAGCGTTGACAGGGCGAACACTGAAGCTTTCTTT. Together with reference TRBV29-1 and TRBJ1-1, the CDR3 gives the full variable domain: SAVISQKPSRDICQRGTSLTIQCQVDSQVTMMFWYRQQPGQSLTLIATANQGSEATYESGFVIDKFPISRPNLTFSTLTVSNMSPEDSSIYLCSVDRANTEAFFGQGTRLTVV.